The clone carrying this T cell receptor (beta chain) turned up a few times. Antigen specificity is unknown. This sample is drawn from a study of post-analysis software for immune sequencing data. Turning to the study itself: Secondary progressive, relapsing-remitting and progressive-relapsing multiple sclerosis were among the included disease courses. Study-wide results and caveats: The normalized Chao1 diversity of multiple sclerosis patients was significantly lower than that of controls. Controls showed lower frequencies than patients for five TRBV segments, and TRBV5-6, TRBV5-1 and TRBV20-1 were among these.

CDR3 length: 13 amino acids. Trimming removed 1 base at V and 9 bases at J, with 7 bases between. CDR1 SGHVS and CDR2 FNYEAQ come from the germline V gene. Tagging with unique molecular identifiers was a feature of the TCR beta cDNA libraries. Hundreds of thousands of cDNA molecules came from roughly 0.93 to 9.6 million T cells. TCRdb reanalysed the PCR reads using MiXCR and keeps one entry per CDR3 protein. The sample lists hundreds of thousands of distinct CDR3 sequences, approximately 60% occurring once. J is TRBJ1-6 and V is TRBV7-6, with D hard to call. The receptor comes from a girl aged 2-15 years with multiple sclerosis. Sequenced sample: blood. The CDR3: CASSLEIRSPLHF. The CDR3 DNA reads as TGTGCCAGCAGCTTAGAAATTCGTTCACCCCTCCACTTT.